The sequence of this T cell receptor beta chain was determined in a study of regulatory T cells in long-lasting Graves disease. The time point here: persistent/refractory GD, antithyroid drugs over 5 years with positive TRAb. Extracted PBMC RNA gave rise to the TCR library. This CDR3 region has 12 residues. CDR1 and CDR2 from the germline V gene are GTSNPN and SVGIG (reference sequence). According to the study, TCR beta libraries were built with iRepertoire HTBI primers and CDR3-region Arm-PCR. TCRdb used MiXCR to reprocess the multiplex PCR reads, holding one entry per CDR3 protein. Here the sample spans roughly 700,000 distinct CDR3 sequences, around 30% being singletons.

This chain links TRBV30 with TRBJ2-4; a weak D match, TRBD1 (5 bases). The end of the DNA is better explained by TRBJ1-2, so the J call may be wrong. Specimen: peripheral blood mononuclear cells (PBMCs), collected when the disease was refractory, from a patient treated with antithyroid drugs. The receptor's source is a female donor with Graves disease. CDR3 loop: CAWSGGAHGYTF. The CDR3 DNA is TGTGCCTGGAGTGGGGGCGCTCATGGCTACACCTTC.